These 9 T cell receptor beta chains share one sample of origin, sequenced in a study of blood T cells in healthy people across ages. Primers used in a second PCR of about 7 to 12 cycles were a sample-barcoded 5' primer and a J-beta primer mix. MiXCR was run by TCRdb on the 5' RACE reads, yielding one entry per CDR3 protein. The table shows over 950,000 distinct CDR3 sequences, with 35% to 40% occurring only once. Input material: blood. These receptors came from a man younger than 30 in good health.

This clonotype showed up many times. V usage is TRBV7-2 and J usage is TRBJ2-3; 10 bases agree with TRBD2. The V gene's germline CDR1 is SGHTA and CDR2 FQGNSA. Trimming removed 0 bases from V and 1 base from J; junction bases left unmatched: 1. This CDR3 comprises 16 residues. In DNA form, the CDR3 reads TGTGCCAGCAGCTTAGCGCTAGCGGGGGGCACAGATACGCAGTATTTT. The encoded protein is CASSLALAGGTDTQYF.

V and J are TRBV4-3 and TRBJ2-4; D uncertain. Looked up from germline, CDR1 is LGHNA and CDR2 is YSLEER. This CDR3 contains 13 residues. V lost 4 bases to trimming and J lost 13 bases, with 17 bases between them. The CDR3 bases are TGCGCCAGCAGCCGGGCCCCCTACAATGAGCAGTACTTC. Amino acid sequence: CASSRAPYNEQYF.

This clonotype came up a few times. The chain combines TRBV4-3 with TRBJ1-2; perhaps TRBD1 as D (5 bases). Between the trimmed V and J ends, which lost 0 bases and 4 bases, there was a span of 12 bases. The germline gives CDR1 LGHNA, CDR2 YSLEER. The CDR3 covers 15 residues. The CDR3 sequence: CASSQDKAGSYGYTF. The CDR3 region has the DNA TGCGCCAGCAGCCAAGATAAAGCAGGGAGCTATGGCTACACCTTC.

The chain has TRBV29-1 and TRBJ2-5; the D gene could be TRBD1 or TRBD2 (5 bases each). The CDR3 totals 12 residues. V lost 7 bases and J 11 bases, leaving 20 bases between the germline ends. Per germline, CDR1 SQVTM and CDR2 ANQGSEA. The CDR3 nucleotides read TGCAGCGCCAGCCTGAGGGGTACGGGGCAGTACTTC. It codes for CSASLRGTGQYF.

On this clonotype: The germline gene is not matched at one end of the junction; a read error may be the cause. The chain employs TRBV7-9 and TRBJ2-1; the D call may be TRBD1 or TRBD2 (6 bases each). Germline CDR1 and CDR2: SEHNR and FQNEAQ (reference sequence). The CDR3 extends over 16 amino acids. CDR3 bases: TGTGCCAGCAGCTTAGAGAACCGGGGGCGCTACAATGATCAGTTCTTC. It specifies CASSLENRGRYNDQFF.

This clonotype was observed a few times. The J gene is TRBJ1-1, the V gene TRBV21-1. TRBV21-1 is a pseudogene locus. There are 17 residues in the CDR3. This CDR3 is CASSKARERVPFLGAFF. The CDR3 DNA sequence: TGTGCCAGCAGCAAGGCTCGCGAGAGGGTTCCTTTTTTGGGAGCTTTCTTT.

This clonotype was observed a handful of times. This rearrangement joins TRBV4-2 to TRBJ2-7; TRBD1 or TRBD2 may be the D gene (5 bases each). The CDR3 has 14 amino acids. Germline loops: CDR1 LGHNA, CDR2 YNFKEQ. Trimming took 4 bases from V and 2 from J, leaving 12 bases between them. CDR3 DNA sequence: TGTGCCAGCAGCCCAGGGACGGAGACCTACGAGCAGTACTTC. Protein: CASSPGTETYEQYF.

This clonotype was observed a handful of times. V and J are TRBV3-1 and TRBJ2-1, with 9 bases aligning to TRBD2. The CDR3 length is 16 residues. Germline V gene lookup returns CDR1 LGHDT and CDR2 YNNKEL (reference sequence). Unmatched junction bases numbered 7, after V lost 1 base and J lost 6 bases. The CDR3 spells CASSQGPQRGVNEQFF. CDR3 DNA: TGTGCCAGCAGCCAAGGTCCGCAGCGGGGGGTCAATGAGCAGTTCTTC.

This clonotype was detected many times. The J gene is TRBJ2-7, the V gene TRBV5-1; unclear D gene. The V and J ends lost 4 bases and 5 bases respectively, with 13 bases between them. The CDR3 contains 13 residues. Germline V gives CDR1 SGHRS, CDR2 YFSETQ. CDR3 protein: CASSVALRDEQYF. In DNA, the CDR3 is TGCGCCAGCAGCGTTGCCCTACGAGACGAGCAGTACTTC.